This T cell receptor (beta chain) was identified in a study of CD8 T cells in Susac syndrome. The V segment lost 4 bases and the J segment 1 base; nucleotides outside the gene matches: 9. The length of the CDR3 is 16 residues. After extraction with the RNeasy kit, about 0.5 to 1 ug of the RNA was reverse transcribed using random hexamers. immunoSEQ multiplex PCR amplified TCR beta CDR3 across 54 Vbeta, 13 Jbeta. TCRdb passed the immunoSEQ multiplex PCR reads through MiXCR, listing each CDR3 protein once. This sample has about 280,000 distinct CDR3 sequences, with 80% to 90% found just once. This receptor was taken from a human donor with multiple sclerosis. V gene TRBV12-3 or TRBV12-4 combines with J gene TRBJ2-7; 8 bases map to TRBD1. Sequencing was done on a sample of CD8+ T cells from PBMCs. CDR3 sequence: CASSSSGTGGSYEQYF. DNA for the CDR3: TGTGCCAGCAGTTCCTCGGGGACAGGCGGATCCTACGAGCAGTACTTC.